This T cell receptor (beta chain) comes out of a study of OX40 agonist ivuxolimab in advanced cancers. Study in general: Patients receiving dose escalation had hepatocellular carcinoma, melanoma, renal cell or head and neck cancer. A partial response was reached by three patients: one with hepatocellular carcinoma and two with cutaneous melanoma. Overall study results and limits: Clonal expansion among partial responders at 0.1-3.0 mg/kg ranked near the lowest.

Produced via immunoSEQ multiplex PCR; TCRdb's table is partial and in-frame only. The sample yields some 83,000 clones, roughly 90% seen once. Collection of blood occurred at baseline, at cycle 4 day 1, and at cycle 7 day 1. With respect to this clone: Antigen unknown.

This CDR3 comprises 15 residues. The germline CDR1 and CDR2 sequences are MNHNS and SASEGT. V was cut by 1 base and J by 5 bases, with 12 bases left in between. This rearrangement joins TRBV6-1 to TRBJ1-5; D not certain. The sample in question was CD4+ or CD8+ T cells sorted from blood, obtained in a trial of the OX40 agonist ivuxolimab. This clonotype originated in an adult with an advanced solid tumor such as melanoma, head and neck, liver or kidney cancer. Here the CDR3 DNA reads TGTGCCAGCAGTGAAGTGACGCCGAGGGATCAGCCCCAGCATTTT. This sequence encodes CASSEVTPRDQPQHF.